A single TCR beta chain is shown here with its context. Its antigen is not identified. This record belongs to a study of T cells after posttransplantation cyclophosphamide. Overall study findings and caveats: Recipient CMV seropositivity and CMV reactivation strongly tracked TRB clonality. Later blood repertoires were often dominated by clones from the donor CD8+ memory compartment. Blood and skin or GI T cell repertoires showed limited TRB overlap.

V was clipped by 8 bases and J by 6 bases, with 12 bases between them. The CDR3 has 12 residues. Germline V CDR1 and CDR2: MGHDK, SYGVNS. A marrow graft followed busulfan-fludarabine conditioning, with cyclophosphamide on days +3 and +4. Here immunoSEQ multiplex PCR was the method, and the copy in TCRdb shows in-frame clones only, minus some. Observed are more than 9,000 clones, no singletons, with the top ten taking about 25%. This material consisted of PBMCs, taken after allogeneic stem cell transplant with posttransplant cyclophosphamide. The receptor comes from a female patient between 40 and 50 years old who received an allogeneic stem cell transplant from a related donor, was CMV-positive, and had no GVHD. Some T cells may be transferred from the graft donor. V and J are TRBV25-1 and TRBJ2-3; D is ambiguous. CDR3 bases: TGTGCCAGCGGTGTAGCTTCGGATACGCAGTATTTT. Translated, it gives CASGVASDTQYF.